Shown below are 24 T cell receptor beta chains from a single sample sequenced in a study of blood T cell repertoires in COVID-19. Profiled with immunoSEQ multiplex PCR; TCRdb holds only in-frame clones, not every one. The sample yields about 100,000 clones, 85% to 90% seen once. Sequencing was carried out using peripheral blood. Every receptor here comes from a woman older than 75 with acute or convalescent COVID-19.

V gene TRBV15 combines with J gene TRBJ2-1; D is unclear. This CDR3 is built from 13 residues. Germline loops: CDR1 LNHNV, CDR2 YYDKDF (reference sequence). V lost 0 bases to trimming and J lost 6 bases, with 6 bases between them. In nucleotides, the CDR3 is TGTGCCACCAGCAGAGAGGGCCCCAATGAGCAGTTCTTC. Its translation is CATSREGPNEQFF.

CDR3 region: CASSQVLADTQYF. CDR3 bases: TGTGCCAGCAGCCAAGTCCTAGCGGATACGCAGTATTTT. The V gene is TRBV14, the J gene TRBJ2-3, with TRBD2 as a possible D gene (6 bases). With 1 base removed from V and 6 bases from J, the gap between germline ends came to 8 bases. Germline loops: CDR1 SGHDN, CDR2 FVKESK. The CDR3 has 13 residues.

This clone was counted only a few times. This chain joins TRBV2 and TRBJ1-5, with 7 bases that match TRBD1. Trimming took 5 bases from V and 0 from J; bases not matched to a gene: 7. This CDR3 comprises 16 residues. From germline, CDR1 is SNHLY and CDR2 FYNNEI. CDR3 in amino acids: CASSRGQLYSNQPQHF. In DNA, the CDR3 is TGTGCCAGCAGTAGGGGACAGCTTTATAGCAATCAGCCCCAGCATTTT.

This clone was observed once. In DNA form, the CDR3 reads TGTGCCACCAGCAGAGATCGAGCCCGGGGTACTGAAGCTTTCTTT. Its protein is CATSRDRARGTEAFF. V gene TRBV15 combines with J gene TRBJ1-1; no reliable D call. CDR3 length equals 15 residues. The V end was cut by 0 bases, the J end by 5 bases, with 13 bases between. CDR1 LNHNV and CDR2 YYDKDF come from the germline V gene (reference sequence).

This clone came up once. CDR3 sequence: CASSQDPVGGYGYTF. The CDR3 DNA follows: TGTGCCAGCAGCCAAGATCCGGTCGGGGGCTATGGCTACACCTTC. The J gene is TRBJ1-2, the V gene TRBV3-1 (or the pseudogene TRBV3-2), with a possible D match to TRBD1 (5 bases). Germline values: CDR1 LGHDT, CDR2 YNNKEL (reference sequence). V gave up 0 bases and J gave up 4 bases, with 12 bases separating them. The CDR3 contains 15 residues.

The chain carries TRBV21-1 and TRBJ2-1; no check of the table's D call, TRBD1, against the DNA was made. TRBV21-1 has pseudogene status. The CDR3 runs to 14 residues. CDR3 nucleotide sequence: TGTGCCAGCAGCACAGGTGAGCACTACAATGAGCAGTTCTTC. This gives the protein CASSTGEHYNEQFF.

The chain links TRBV20-1 to TRBJ2-7; 7 bases fit TRBD1. The CDR3 is 14 residues long. Per germline, CDR1 DFQATT and CDR2 SNEGSKA (reference sequence). The V gene end was trimmed by 3 bases and the J gene end by 9 bases; junction bases not matched to a gene: 14. CDR3 amino acids: CSASGEQGIERQYF. The CDR3 nucleotides read TGCAGTGCTAGTGGGGAACAGGGGATTGAGCGGCAGTACTTC.

The chain has TRBV7-3 and TRBJ2-7, with 8 bases lining up with TRBD2. This CDR3 is 15 amino acids long. CDR1 SGHTA and CDR2 FQGTGA come from the germline V gene. The junction had 7 bases not matched to a gene; V was cut back by 6 bases and J by 0 bases. The CDR3 DNA follows: TGTGCCAGCAGTGCACTGAGCGGGGGCTCCTACGAGCAGTACTTC. Translating gives CASSALSGGSYEQYF.

This chain uses TRBV30 with TRBJ2-7; TRBD1 aligns across 9 bases. The CDR3 spans 14 residues. The germline CDR1 and CDR2 sequences are GTSNPN and SVGIG (reference sequence). V was clipped by 4 bases and J by 7 bases; unmatched bases: 11. The DNA for the CDR3 is TGTGCCTGGAACCTCGGGACAGGGCTGGGAGAGCAGTACTTC. It encodes CAWNLGTGLGEQYF.

This chain connects TRBV6-6 to TRBJ2-2; D is unresolved. The ends were cut back, 2 bases at V and 1 base at J, with 5 bases in the middle. Germline CDR1 is MNHNY and CDR2 is SVGAGI (reference sequence). The CDR3 length is 14 residues. For the CDR3, the DNA is TGTGCCAGCAGTTACCTCCTGAACACCGGGGAGCTGTTTTTT. Translating it yields CASSYLLNTGELFF.

The chain links TRBV30 to TRBJ1-1; D unresolved. The CDR3 spans 13 residues. V lost 4 bases to trimming and J lost 5 bases, with 14 bases between them. Per the germline V gene, CDR1 is GTSNPN and CDR2 is SVGIG (reference sequence). The CDR3 protein is CAWTRGSDTEAFF. CDR3 bases: TGTGCCTGGACTAGAGGTTCTGATACTGAAGCTTTCTTT.

The J gene is TRBJ1-6, the V gene TRBV19; possibly TRBD1 for D (5 bases). With 10 bases removed from V and 4 bases from J, the gap between germline ends came to 11 bases. The V gene's germline CDR1 is LNHDA and CDR2 SQIVND (reference sequence). The CDR3 length is 13 residues. CDR3 sequence (DNA): TGTGCCACCCAGGGTTTTTATAATTCACCCCTCCACTTT. It codes for CATQGFYNSPLHF.

V usage is TRBV29-1 and J usage is TRBJ2-1; TRBD2 matches 11 bases. The V gene's germline CDR1 is SQVTM and CDR2 ANQGSEA. With V trimmed by 4 bases and J by 6 bases, 5 bases remained unmatched. The CDR3 runs to 14 residues. CDR3 bases: TGCAGCGTTGTACTAGCGGGGGCCCTCAATGAGCAGTTCTTC. Residues: CSVVLAGALNEQFF.

This clone has only a few counts. This chain connects TRBV10-1 to TRBJ1-3, with D unresolved. V lost 2 bases to trimming and J lost 1 base, with 12 bases between them. Per germline, CDR1 WNHNN and CDR2 SYGVQD (reference sequence). This CDR3 spans 16 amino acids. CDR3 protein: CASSERSSGSGNTIYF. As DNA, the CDR3 is TGCGCCAGCAGTGAGAGAAGTTCGGGTTCTGGAAACACCATATATTTT.

V usage is TRBV7-2 and J usage is TRBJ1-1, with unresolved D. V was clipped by 7 bases and J by 5 bases, with 17 bases between them. Germline V gene sequence: CDR1 SGHTA, CDR2 FQGNSA. The CDR3 covers 14 residues. DNA of the CDR3: TGTGCCAGCACCCTCGAAGGGAGGACGACTGAAGCTTTCTTT. This codes for CASTLEGRTTEAFF.

The CDR3 region is CASRDLQGEQFF. CDR3 coding DNA: TGTGCCAGCAGGGACCTACAGGGTGAGCAGTTCTTC. The chain uses TRBV2 and TRBJ2-1; D perhaps matches TRBD1 (6 bases). The germline V gene has CDR1 SNHLY and CDR2 FYNNEI. The CDR3 is 12 amino acids. The V end lost 6 bases, the J end lost 9 bases, and 12 bases lay between the germline ends.

The rearrangement uses TRBV30 and TRBJ2-7; 10 nucleotides agree with TRBD1. V was pared by 0 bases and J by 4 bases, with 3 bases of the junction left unmatched. The CDR3 covers 14 residues. CDR1 is GTSNPN, CDR2 SVGIG, per germline (reference sequence). DNA of the CDR3: TGTGCCTGGAGTGTGACAGGGGGCTTGTACGAGCAGTACTTC. Amino acids: CAWSVTGGLYEQYF.

This chain joins TRBV5-1 and TRBJ1-2, with a tentative D call TRBD1 (5 bases). This CDR3 region has 13 residues. Germline CDR1 reads SGHRS; CDR2 reads YFSETQ. The V gene lost 4 bases and the J gene lost 4 bases, with 11 bases spanning the gap. The chain's CDR3 is CASSRGGGYGYTF. The CDR3 coding sequence is TGCGCCAGCAGCAGGGGAGGAGGCTATGGCTACACCTTC.

This clone was counted once. The CDR3 coding sequence is TGTGCCAGCATCCGGGACAGCATTTCCTACGAGCAGTACTTC. It translates to CASIRDSISYEQYF. The chain is built from TRBV7-9 and TRBJ2-7; 7 nucleotides line up with TRBD1. With V trimmed by 7 bases and J by 1 base, 7 bases remained unmatched. The CDR3 is 14 amino acids. Germline V lookup: CDR1 SEHNR, CDR2 FQNEAQ (reference sequence).

The chain recombines TRBV27 with TRBJ1-3; 7 bases agree with TRBD1. The CDR3 runs to 15 residues. Losses at the gene ends were 5 bases for V and 0 bases for J; bases not matched to a gene: 4. Germline V gene data show CDR1 as MNHEY and CDR2 as SMNVEV (reference sequence). The CDR3 spells CASSLTGVSGNTIYF. The CDR3 DNA reads as TGTGCCAGCAGTCTTACAGGGGTCTCTGGAAACACCATATATTTT.

DNA for the CDR3: TGTGCCAGCAGCTCTCCGAACACTGAAGCTTTCTTT. It yields the protein CASSSPNTEAFF. The chain uses TRBV5-6 and TRBJ1-1; D gene unclear. Between the trimmed V and J ends, which lost 3 bases and 1 base, there was a span of 4 bases. Looked up from germline, CDR1 is SGHDT and CDR2 is YYEEEE. The CDR3 loop spans 12 amino acids.

CDR3 nucleotide sequence: TGTGCCAGCAGCTTACTCAGGGGGTATACCACCGGGGAGCTGTTTTTT. Translated: CASSLLRGYTTGELFF. This rearrangement joins TRBV7-9 to TRBJ2-2, with 7 bases identical to TRBD1. The CDR3 loop spans 16 amino acids. Losses at the gene ends were 2 bases for V and 4 bases for J; bases not matched to a gene: 7. Germline loops: CDR1 SEHNR, CDR2 FQNEAQ (reference sequence). The whole variable domain, remainder taken from reference TRBV7-9 and TRBJ2-2, is DTGVSQNPRHKITKRGQNVTFRCDPISEHNRLYWYRQTLGQGPEFLTYFQNEAQLEKSRLLSDRFSAERPKGSFSTLEIQRTEQGDSAMYLCASSLLRGYTTGELFFGEGSRLTVL.

There are a few counts of this clone. This chain links TRBV21-1 with TRBJ2-2; the table's D gene call, TRBD2, was not cross checked with the DNA. TRBV21-1 is an annotated pseudogene. CDR3 length: 14 amino acids. The CDR3 protein is CASSKDASIKELFF. The CDR3 DNA follows: TGTGCCAGCAGCAAAGACGCGTCGATCAAGGAGCTGTTTTTT.

The chain couples TRBV30 to TRBJ1-1, with TRBD1 as a possible D gene (5 bases). The CDR3 runs 13 residues. Trimming removed 4 bases from V and 3 bases from J, with 12 bases in between. Germline CDR1 is GTSNPN and CDR2 is SVGIG (reference sequence). CDR3 bases: TGTGCCTGGACAATAGGGGCTTACACTGAAGCTTTCTTT. Translation gives CAWTIGAYTEAFF.